This TCR beta chain was identified during a study of Tregs in tolerant kidney transplant recipients. The germline gives CDR1 MNHNY, CDR2 SVGAGI (reference sequence). Deletions cut 7 bases from V and 4 bases from J, with 8 bases between. This CDR3 region has 11 residues. The nonmyeloablative bone marrow transplants came from related graft donors, with transient mixed chimerism. Sequenced by immunoSEQ multiplex PCR; TCRdb stores in-frame clones only, minus some. The sample has fewer than 55,000 clones, roughly nine tenths seen once. Points on this clone: Its antigen is undetermined.

General study results and limits: Biological reproducibility was not directly addressed, but technical replication error appeared minimal. Expanding Tregs on activated donor B cells appeared to best identify donor-specific TCRbeta clones.

The V and J genes are TRBV6-6 and TRBJ2-7; D is perhaps TRBD1 (5 bases). The TCR comes from a human patient who received a combined kidney and bone marrow transplant. Some T cells may be the graft donor's. The sample in question was CD8+ T cells from blood (PBMCs), obtained 12 months after the transplant. CDR3 DNA sequence: TGTGCCAGCAATTCAGGGTACGAGCAGTACTTC. It codes for CASNSGYEQYF.